Detailed here is one T cell receptor beta chain. The germline V and J ends were trimmed by 2 bases and 8 bases, with 18 bases remaining between them. CDR3 size: 16 residues. The germline V gene encodes CDR1 MGHRA and CDR2 YSYEKL. TCRdb itself ran the RT-PCR reads through MiXCR, one entry per CDR3 protein. Of more than 550,000 distinct CDR3 sequences in the sample, around 11% were seen once. This sample stems from a study of response to subunit inactivated influenza vaccine. This sample also appeared in a second study, on T cells expressing NK-cell markers. From that paper: As the method of synthesis, 5'RACE template switching with UMIs yielded TCR beta cDNA.

The TCR originated in a man aged 50 to 59 who received an inactivated influenza vaccine. The chain is built from TRBV4-1 and TRBJ1-4; possibly TRBD1 for D (5 bases). Sequences were derived from PBMCs from blood, sampled on the day of vaccination. CDR3 sequence (DNA): TGCGCCAGCAGCCAAAGCGAGGGGCGGGTTTACGAAAAACTGTTTTTT. It is translated as CASSQSEGRVYEKLFF.